This T cell receptor beta chain derives from a study of T-cell reconstitution after alpha-beta-depleted transplantation in children. Study-level points and caveats: When one year had passed after transplant, most T-cell counts and diversity came from newly produced T cells. About two months after transplant, alpha-beta T cells reportedly came from several hundred expanded graft clones. The study traced high day-60 TCRbeta diversity in some patients to surviving recipient T cells and thymic progenitors.

Germline assignment: CDR1 SGHVS and CDR2 FQNEAQ. The CDR3 contains 15 residues. The junction had 9 bases not matched to a gene; V was cut back by 5 bases and J by 4 bases. This sample's TCRbeta library carried unique molecular identifier barcodes. TCRdb recomputed calls from the PCR reads with MiXCR, one row per CDR3 protein. This sample has some 87,000 distinct CDR3 sequences, with 15% to 19% found just once. As concerns this clonotype: The antigen is not known.

The input for sequencing was PBMCs, mostly from graft donor cells, taken 180 days after TCRalphabeta/CD19-depleted stem cell transplant. This clonotype was sampled from a male patient aged 2-9 years who had a stem cell transplant for acute lymphoblastic leukemia, so the T cells may come from the graft donor. J is TRBJ2-7 and V is TRBV7-8; 9 bases are shared with TRBD1. The CDR3 reads CASSQPGQGLYEQYF. In DNA form, the CDR3 reads TGTGCCAGCAGCCAACCGGGACAGGGACTTTACGAGCAGTACTTC.